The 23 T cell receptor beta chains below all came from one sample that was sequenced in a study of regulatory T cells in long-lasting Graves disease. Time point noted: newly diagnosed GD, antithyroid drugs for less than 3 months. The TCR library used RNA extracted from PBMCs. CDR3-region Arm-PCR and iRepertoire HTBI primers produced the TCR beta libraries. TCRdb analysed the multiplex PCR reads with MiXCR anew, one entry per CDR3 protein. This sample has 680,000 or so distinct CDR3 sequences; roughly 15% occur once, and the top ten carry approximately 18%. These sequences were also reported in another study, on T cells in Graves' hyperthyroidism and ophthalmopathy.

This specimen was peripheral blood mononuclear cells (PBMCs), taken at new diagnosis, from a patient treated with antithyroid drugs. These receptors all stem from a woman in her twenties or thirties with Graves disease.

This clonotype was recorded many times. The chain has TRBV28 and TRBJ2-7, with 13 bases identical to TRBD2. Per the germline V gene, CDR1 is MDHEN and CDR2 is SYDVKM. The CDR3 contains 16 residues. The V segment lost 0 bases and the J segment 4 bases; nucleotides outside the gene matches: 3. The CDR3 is CASSLWRGLAGYEQYF. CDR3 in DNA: TGTGCCAGCAGTTTATGGAGGGGACTAGCGGGATACGAGCAGTACTTC.

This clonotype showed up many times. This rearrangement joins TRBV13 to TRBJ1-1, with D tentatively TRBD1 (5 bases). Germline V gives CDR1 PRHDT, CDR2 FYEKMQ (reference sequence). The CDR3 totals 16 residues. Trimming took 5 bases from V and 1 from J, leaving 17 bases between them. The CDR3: CASSGPLWGGNTEAFF. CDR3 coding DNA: TGTGCCAGCAGCGGACCCCTTTGGGGGGGGAACACTGAAGCTTTCTTT.

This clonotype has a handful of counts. For the CDR3, the DNA is TGCAGTGCTAGAGATCGAGAGTACGAGCAGTACTTC. Translation: CSARDREYEQYF. The V and J genes are TRBV20-1 and TRBJ2-7; no reliable D call. The CDR3 loop spans 12 amino acids. Germline V gives CDR1 DFQATT, CDR2 SNEGSKA (reference sequence). V was pared by 0 bases and J by 4 bases, with 7 bases between.

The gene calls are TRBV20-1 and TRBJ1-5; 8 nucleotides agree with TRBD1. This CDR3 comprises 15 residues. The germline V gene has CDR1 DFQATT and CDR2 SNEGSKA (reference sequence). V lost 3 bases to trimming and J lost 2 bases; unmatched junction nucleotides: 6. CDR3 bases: TGCAGTGCTAGGGACAGGGAAAATGGCAATCAGCCCCAGCATTTT. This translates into CSARDRENGNQPQHF.

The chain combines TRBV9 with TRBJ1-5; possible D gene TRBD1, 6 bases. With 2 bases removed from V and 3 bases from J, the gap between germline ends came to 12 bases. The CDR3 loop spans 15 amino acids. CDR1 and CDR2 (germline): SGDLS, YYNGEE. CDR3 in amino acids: CASSVSGQNNQPQHF. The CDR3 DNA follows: TGTGCCAGCAGCGTTTCAGGACAGAACAATCAGCCCCAGCATTTT. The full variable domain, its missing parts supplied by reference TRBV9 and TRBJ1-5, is DSGVTQTPKHLITATGQRVTLRCSPRSGDLSVYWYQQSLDQGLQFLIQYYNGEERAKGNILERFSAQQFPDLHSELNLSSLELGDSALYFCASSVSGQNNQPQHFGDGTRLSIL.

CDR3 DNA sequence: TGTGCCAGCAGAAAAACAGTACCGGGACAGGGGGCTTCTGGGGCCAACGTCCTGACTTTC. Its translation is CASRKTVPGQGASGANVLTF. The chain has TRBV12-3 or TRBV12-4 and TRBJ2-6; TRBD1 agrees at 12 bases. The CDR3 is made up of 20 amino acids. V shed 6 bases, J shed 1 base, and the junction held 13 bases outside the gene matches.

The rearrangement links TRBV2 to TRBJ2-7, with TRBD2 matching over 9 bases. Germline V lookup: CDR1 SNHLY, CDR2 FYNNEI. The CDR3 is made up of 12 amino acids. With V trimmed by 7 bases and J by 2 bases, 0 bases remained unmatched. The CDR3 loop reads CASTSGTYEQYF. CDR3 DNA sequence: TGTGCCAGCACTAGCGGGACCTACGAGCAGTACTTC.

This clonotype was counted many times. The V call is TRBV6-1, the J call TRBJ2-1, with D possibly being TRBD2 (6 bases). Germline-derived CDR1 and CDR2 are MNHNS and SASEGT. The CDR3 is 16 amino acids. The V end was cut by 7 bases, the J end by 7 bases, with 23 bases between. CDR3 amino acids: CASTDRMWEAINEQFF. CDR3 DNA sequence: TGTGCCAGCACCGACCGGATGTGGGAGGCCATTAATGAGCAGTTCTTC.

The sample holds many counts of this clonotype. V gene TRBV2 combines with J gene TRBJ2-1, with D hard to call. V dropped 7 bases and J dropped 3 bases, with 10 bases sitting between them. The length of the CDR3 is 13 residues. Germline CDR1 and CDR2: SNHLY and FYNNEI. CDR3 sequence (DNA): TGTGCCAGCACCGGCATGGGCTACAATGAGCAGTTCTTC. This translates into CASTGMGYNEQFF.

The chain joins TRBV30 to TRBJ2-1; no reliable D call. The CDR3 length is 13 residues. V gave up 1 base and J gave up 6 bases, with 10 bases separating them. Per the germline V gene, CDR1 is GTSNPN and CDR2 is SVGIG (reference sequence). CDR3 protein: CAWSEELVNEQFF. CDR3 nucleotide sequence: TGTGCCTGGAGTGAAGAGTTGGTCAATGAGCAGTTCTTC.

The CDR3 coding sequence is TGTGCCTGGGGACAGGGGGCAGCTGAAGCTTTCTTT. This encodes CAWGQGAAEAFF. V usage is TRBV30 and J usage is TRBJ1-1; 11 bases are shared with TRBD1. The ends lost 5 bases at V and 6 bases at J; junction bases unmatched: 2. The germline gives CDR1 GTSNPN, CDR2 SVGIG (reference sequence). CDR3 size: 12 residues. The full variable domain, its missing parts supplied by reference TRBV30 and TRBJ1-1, is SQTIHQWPATLVQPVGSPLSLECTVEGTSNPNLYWYRQAAGRGLQLLFYSVGIGQISSEVPQNLSASRPQDRQFILSSKKLLLSDSGFYLCAWGQGAAEAFFGQGTRLTVV.

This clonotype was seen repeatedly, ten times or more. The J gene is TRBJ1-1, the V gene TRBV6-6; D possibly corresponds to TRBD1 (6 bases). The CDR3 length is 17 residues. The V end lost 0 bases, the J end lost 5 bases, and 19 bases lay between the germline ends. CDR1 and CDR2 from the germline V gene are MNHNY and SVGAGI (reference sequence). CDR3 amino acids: CASSYSTVPRGGTEAFF. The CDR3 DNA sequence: TGTGCCAGCAGTTACTCGACGGTCCCCAGGGGTGGGACTGAAGCTTTCTTT.

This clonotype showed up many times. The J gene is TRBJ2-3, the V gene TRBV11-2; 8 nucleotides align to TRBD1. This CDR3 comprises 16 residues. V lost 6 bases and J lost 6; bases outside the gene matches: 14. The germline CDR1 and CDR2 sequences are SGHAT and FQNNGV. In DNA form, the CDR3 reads TGTGCCAGCAGACTGGACAGGGCCCTAGAAACGGATACGCAGTATTTT. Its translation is CASRLDRALETDTQYF.

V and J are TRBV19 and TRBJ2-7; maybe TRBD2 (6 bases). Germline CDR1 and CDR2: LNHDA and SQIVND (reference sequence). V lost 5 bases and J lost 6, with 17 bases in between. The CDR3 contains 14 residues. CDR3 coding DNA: TGTGCCAGTAGTGAGGGTTTACGGAGGGCCGAGCAGTACTTC. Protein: CASSEGLRRAEQYF.

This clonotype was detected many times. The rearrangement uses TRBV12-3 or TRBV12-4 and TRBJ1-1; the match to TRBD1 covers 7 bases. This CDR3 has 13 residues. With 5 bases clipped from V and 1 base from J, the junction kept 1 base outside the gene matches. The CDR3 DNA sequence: TGTGCCAGCAGTCGGGACAGGAACACTGAAGCTTTCTTT. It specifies CASSRDRNTEAFF.

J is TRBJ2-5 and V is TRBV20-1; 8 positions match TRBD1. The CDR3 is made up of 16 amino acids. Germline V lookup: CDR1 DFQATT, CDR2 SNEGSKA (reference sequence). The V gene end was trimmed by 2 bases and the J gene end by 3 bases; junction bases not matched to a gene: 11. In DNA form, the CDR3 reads TGCAGTGCTAGACTTCTCAGGGACAGGAGTAAAGAGACCCAGTACTTC. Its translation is CSARLLRDRSKETQYF.

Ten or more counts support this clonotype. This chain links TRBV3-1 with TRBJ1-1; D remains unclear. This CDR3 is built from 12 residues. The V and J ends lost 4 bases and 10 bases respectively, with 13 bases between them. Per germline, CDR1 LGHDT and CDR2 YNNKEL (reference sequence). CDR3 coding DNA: TGTGCCAGCAGCCCGGACCCCACCAGAGCTTTCTTT. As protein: CASSPDPTRAFF.

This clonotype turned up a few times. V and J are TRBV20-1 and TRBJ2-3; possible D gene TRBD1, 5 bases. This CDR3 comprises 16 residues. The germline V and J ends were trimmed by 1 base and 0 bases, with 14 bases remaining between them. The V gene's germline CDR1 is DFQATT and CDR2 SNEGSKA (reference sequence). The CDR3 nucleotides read TGCAGTGCTAGAGGAAGGGGTAGGCAAAGCACAGATACGCAGTATTTT. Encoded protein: CSARGRGRQSTDTQYF.

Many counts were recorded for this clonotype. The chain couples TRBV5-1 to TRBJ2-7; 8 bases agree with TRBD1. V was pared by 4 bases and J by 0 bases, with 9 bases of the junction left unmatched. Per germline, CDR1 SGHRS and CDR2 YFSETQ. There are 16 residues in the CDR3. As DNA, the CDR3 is TGCGCCAGCAGCGATGGGACAGGCGTAAACTCCTACGAGCAGTACTTC. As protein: CASSDGTGVNSYEQYF.

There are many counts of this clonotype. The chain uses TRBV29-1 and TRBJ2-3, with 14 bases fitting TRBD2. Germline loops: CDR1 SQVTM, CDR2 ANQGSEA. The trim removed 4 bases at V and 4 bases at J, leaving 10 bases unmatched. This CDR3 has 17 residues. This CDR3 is CSVGRGTSGSSADTQYF. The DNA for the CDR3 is TGCAGCGTTGGGCGGGGGACTAGCGGGAGCTCCGCAGATACGCAGTATTTT.

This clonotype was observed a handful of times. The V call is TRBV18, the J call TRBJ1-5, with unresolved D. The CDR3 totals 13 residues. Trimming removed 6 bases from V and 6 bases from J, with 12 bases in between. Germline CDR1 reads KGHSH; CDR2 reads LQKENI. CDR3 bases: TGTGCCAGCTCCTCAGACACGAGTCAGCCCCAGCATTTT. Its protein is CASSSDTSQPQHF.

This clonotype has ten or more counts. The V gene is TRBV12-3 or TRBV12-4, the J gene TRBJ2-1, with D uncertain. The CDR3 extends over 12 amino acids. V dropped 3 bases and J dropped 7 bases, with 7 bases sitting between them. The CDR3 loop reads CASSLESNEQFF. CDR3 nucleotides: TGTGCCAGCAGTTTGGAGAGTAATGAGCAGTTCTTC.

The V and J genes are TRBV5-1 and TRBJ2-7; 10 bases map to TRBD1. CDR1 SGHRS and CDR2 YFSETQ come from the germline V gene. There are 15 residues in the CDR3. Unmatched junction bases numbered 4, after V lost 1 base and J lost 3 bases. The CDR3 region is CASSLFGDRGYEQYF. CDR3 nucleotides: TGCGCCAGCAGCTTGTTCGGGGACAGGGGCTACGAGCAGTACTTC.